The entry below describes one T cell receptor beta chain. Different DNA sequences within this sample yield the same CDR3. Profiled with immunoSEQ multiplex PCR; TCRdb holds only in-frame clones, not every one. The sample yields about 2.1 million clones, roughly 93% seen once. The sample is drawn from a study of shared clonotypes between healthy human individuals. Naivety among CD8 cells was defined by CD45RO negativity and positive CCR7 selection, thereby excluding terminally differentiated effector memory CD45RA+ cells. CDR3 size: 12 residues. V was cut by 3 bases and J by 0 bases, with 2 bases left in between. From germline, CDR1 is MNHEY and CDR2 SMNVEV (reference sequence).

Specimen: naive CD8+ T cells from PBMCs. The V call is TRBV27, the J call TRBJ2-5; no firm D call. This clonotype was obtained from a man aged 18 to 30 in good health. Some clones in this sample may be carry-over from other donors' samples. CDR3 nucleotide sequence: TGTGCCAGCAGTTTTAACCAAGAGACCCAGTACTTC. This codes for CASSFNQETQYF.